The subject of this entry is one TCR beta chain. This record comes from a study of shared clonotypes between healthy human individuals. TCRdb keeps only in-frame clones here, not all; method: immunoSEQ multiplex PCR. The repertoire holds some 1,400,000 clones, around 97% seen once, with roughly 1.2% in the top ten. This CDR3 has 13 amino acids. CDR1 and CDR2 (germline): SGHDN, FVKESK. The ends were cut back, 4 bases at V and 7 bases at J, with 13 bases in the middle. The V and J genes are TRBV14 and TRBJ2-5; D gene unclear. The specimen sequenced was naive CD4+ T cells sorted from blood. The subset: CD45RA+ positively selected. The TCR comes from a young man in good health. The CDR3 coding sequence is TGTGCCAGCAGCCGAGGACCGAGTGCGACCCAGTACTTC. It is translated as CASSRGPSATQYF.